This entry features one T cell receptor beta chain sequence. The data originate from a study of CD8 T cells in ankylosing spondylitis. This CDR3 contains 15 residues. Germline CDR1 reads SSHAT; CDR2 reads FNYEAQ (reference sequence). TCRdb itself ran the 5' RACE reads through MiXCR, one entry per CDR3 protein. The data hold 250,000 to 300,000 distinct CDR3 sequences, with roughly 20% observed a single time. The chain uses TRBV7-7 and TRBJ2-1, with D perhaps TRBD2 (6 bases). This sequence originates from a male donor with ankylosing spondylitis or in good health (not recorded which). Sequencing was carried out using blood, either unsorted or a sorted T cell fraction (not recorded which). In DNA form, the CDR3 reads TGTGCTAGCTCCGGCGGGACCGCCTCCTACAATGAGCAGTTCTTC. It is translated as CASSGGTASYNEQFF.